Listed below are T cell receptor beta chains from one sample, sequenced in a study of blood T cells in healthy people across ages. MiXCR, run by TCRdb on the 5' RACE reads, gives a single entry per CDR3 protein. The table has approximately 690,000 distinct CDR3 sequences, about 43% seen once; the top ten hold approximately 31%. The specimen sequenced was blood. The origin of the receptors is a man at least 80 years old in good health. CDR3s include the opening cysteine and the closing phenylalanine or tryptophan. A D gene is named only where the DNA matches it firmly. Expanded clones are given a class, and other clones once, few, many or no size at all.

clone_size | j_call | cdr3_length | d_call | v_call | cdr3_aa | cdr3_nt
- | TRBJ2-3 | 12 | - | TRBV11-2 | CASSLADTTQYF | TGTGCCAGCAGCTTAGCAGACACTACGCAGTATTTT
once | TRBJ1-1 | 15 | TRBD1 | TRBV3-1 | CASSQEGQVNTEAFF | TGTGCCAGCAGCCAAGAAGGACAGGTGAACACTGAAGCTTTCTTT
- | TRBJ1-2 | 15 | - | TRBV12-3/TRBV12-4 | CATAGGGRYLYGYTF | TGTGCCACTGCAGGTGGGGGGCGCTACTTGTATGGCTACACCTTC
- | TRBJ2-1 | 14 | - | TRBV20-1 | CSARGFKGYDEQFF | TGCAGTGCTAGAGGGTTCAAGGGGTACGATGAGCAGTTCTTC
- | TRBJ2-1 | 12 | - | TRBV20-1 | CSARDDNNEQFF | TGCAGTGCTAGGGACGATAACAATGAGCAGTTCTTC
- | TRBJ2-4 | 14 | - | TRBV28 | CASRLTGGLLEQYF | TGTGCCAGCAGATTGACAGGCGGCTTGTTGGAGCAGTACTTC
- | TRBJ2-1 | 18 | TRBD2 | TRBV20-1 | CSAESAGGHSDSYNEQFF | TGCAGTGCTGAATCAGCGGGGGGTCATTCTGATTCCTACAATGAGCAGTTCTTC
- | TRBJ1-5 | 13 | - | TRBV7-2 | CASSLSLFQPQHF | TGTGCCAGCAGCTTATCTTTGTTTCAGCCCCAGCATTTT
few | TRBJ2-1 | 13 | - | TRBV6-6 | CASSNPRPNEQFF | TGTGCCAGCAGTAATCCCCGTCCCAATGAGCAGTTCTTC
- | TRBJ2-5 | 16 | TRBD1 | TRBV6-2/TRBV6-3 | CASNRPGTGRRETQYF | TGTGCCAGCAACCGGCCCGGGACAGGGCGTCGAGAGACCCAGTACTTC
few | TRBJ1-6 | 14 | TRBD1 | TRBV7-2 | CASSYGQGASPLHF | TGTGCCAGCAGCTACGGACAGGGGGCTTCACCCCTCCACTTT
- | TRBJ1-2 | 13 | - | TRBV10-3 | CAISEQGHYGYTF | TGTGCCATCAGTGAGCAGGGCCACTATGGCTACACCTTC
many | TRBJ1-2 | 15 | TRBD1 | TRBV28 | CASSPSRGANYGYTF | TGTGCCAGCAGTCCGTCCAGGGGGGCTAACTATGGCTACACCTTC
few | TRBJ1-2 | 14 | - | TRBV29-1 | CSVGEQGSLYGYTF | TGCAGCGTTGGGGAACAGGGCTCCCTATATGGCTACACCTTC
- | TRBJ1-5 | 15 | - | TRBV12-3/TRBV12-4 | CASSRGGSGNQPQHF | TGTGCCAGCAGTAGAGGTGGGTCTGGCAATCAGCCCCAGCATTTT
- | TRBJ2-5 | 14 | - | TRBV7-2 | CASTRHRTINEQYF | TGTGCCAGCACCCGACACCGTACGATTAATGAGCAGTACTTC
few | TRBJ1-1 | 18 | - | TRBV30 | CAWSVPYDPRKMNTEAFF | TGTGCCTGGAGTGTACCTTACGACCCCCGAAAGATGAACACTGAAGCTTTCTTT
many | TRBJ2-1 | 15 | - | TRBV29-1 | CSVEGTPSLRDEQFF | TGCAGCGTCGAAGGGACTCCAAGTCTTCGGGATGAGCAGTTCTTC
large | TRBJ2-7 | 12 | - | TRBV20-1 | CSARDHRSEQYF | TGCAGTGCTAGAGATCACCGTTCCGAGCAGTACTTC
- | TRBJ2-3 | 15 | - | TRBV20-1 | CSASRGFTSTDTQYF | TGCAGTGCCAGCCGGGGGTTTACTAGCACAGATACGCAGTATTTT
- | TRBJ2-3 | 14 | - | TRBV6-2/TRBV6-3 | CASSYLVLGDTQYF | TGTGCCAGCAGTTATTTGGTACTTGGGGATACGCAGTATTTT
- | TRBJ2-5 | 16 | - | TRBV20-1 | CSARDNSRLTQETQYF | TGCAGTGCTAGAGATAATAGCAGACTCACCCAAGAGACCCAGTACTTC
- | TRBJ2-1 | 15 | - | TRBV24-1 | CATSSNAGLDNEQFF | TGTGCCACCAGTTCTAACGCGGGACTCGACAATGAGCAGTTCTTC
- | TRBJ2-7 | 15 | TRBD1 | TRBV20-1 | CSARARTGEPCEQYF | TGCAGTGCTAGAGCCCGGACAGGGGAGCCCTGCGAGCAGTACTTC
- | TRBJ2-7 | 15 | - | TRBV20-1 | CSARAIGRDPSMEYF | TGCAGTGCTAGAGCTATCGGACGGGATCCTAGTATGGAGTACTTC
many | TRBJ2-7 | 13 | - | TRBV29-1 | CSVAPGQAYEQYF | TGCAGCGTTGCGCCGGGACAAGCATACGAGCAGTACTTC
many | TRBJ2-7 | 17 | TRBD1 | TRBV20-1 | CSASPTFSTGRTYEQYF | TGCAGTGCTAGCCCTACTTTTTCGACAGGGAGAACCTACGAGCAGTACTTC
few | TRBJ1-6 | 14 | - | TRBV20-1 | CSAPGSLNNSPLHF | TGCAGTGCCCCCGGGTCATTGAATAATTCACCCCTCCACTTT
- | TRBJ2-5 | 15 | TRBD1 | TRBV5-4 | CASSPGGQFQETQYF | TGTGCCAGCAGCCCAGGGGGACAGTTCCAAGAGACCCAGTACTTC
- | TRBJ1-1 | 15 | TRBD1 | TRBV6-1 | CASSERQGGNTEAFF | TGTGCCAGCAGTGAAAGACAGGGTGGGAACACTGAAGCTTTCTTT
few | TRBJ2-7 | 14 | - | TRBV11-2 | CASSLGRETGEQYF | TGTGCCAGCAGCTTAGGCAGGGAAACCGGCGAGCAGTACTTC
- | TRBJ2-7 | 15 | TRBD2 | TRBV27 | CASSSTSGRLYEQYF | TGTGCCAGCAGTTCGACTAGCGGGAGGCTCTACGAGCAGTACTTC
- | TRBJ2-7 | 17 | TRBD1 | TRBV18 | CASSPLPPGRGSYEQYF | TGTGCCAGCTCACCACTACCCCCCGGCAGGGGGTCCTACGAGCAGTACTTC
- | TRBJ1-2 | 15 | - | TRBV3-1 | CASSQDPGPNYGYTF | TGTGCCAGCAGCCAAGACCCGGGACCTAACTATGGCTACACCTTC
few | TRBJ1-2 | 15 | - | TRBV4-2 | CASSQDSGTRYGYTF | TGTGCCAGCAGCCAAGATTCGGGGACTCGCTATGGCTACACCTTC
- | TRBJ2-2 | 15 | - | TRBV7-2 | CASSPSGLNTGELFF | TGTGCCAGCAGCCCAAGCGGACTGAACACCGGGGAGCTGTTTTTT
few | TRBJ2-1 | 16 | - | TRBV28 | CASTQTTGLRYNEQFF | TGTGCCAGCACCCAGACGACAGGTTTGCGATACAATGAGCAGTTCTTC
- | TRBJ2-3 | 18 | TRBD2 | TRBV29-1 | CSAGTGTSGRRDTDTQYF | TGCAGCGCCGGAACCGGGACTAGCGGGAGAAGGGACACAGATACGCAGTATTTT
- | TRBJ1-2 | 13 | - | TRBV6-4 | CASSDNGFYGYTF | TGTGCCAGCAGTGACAACGGCTTCTATGGCTACACCTTC
few | TRBJ1-1 | 14 | - | TRBV4-3 | CASSQDYRNTEAFF | TGCGCCAGCAGCCAAGATTACAGGAACACTGAAGCTTTCTTT
few | TRBJ1-2 | 13 | - | TRBV7-3 | CASSPEGIGGYTF | TGTGCCAGCAGCCCAGAGGGCATAGGCGGCTACACCTTC
- | TRBJ2-3 | 17 | - | TRBV20-1 | CSARDGGPGGVTDTQYF | TGCAGTGCTAGAGATGGAGGGCCAGGGGGTGTCACAGATACGCAGTATTTT
- | TRBJ2-7 | 16 | - | TRBV18 | CASSPSEGLAKYEQYF | TGTGCCAGCTCACCTTCGGAAGGGCTAGCTAAATACGAGCAGTACTTC
few | TRBJ1-6 | 16 | - | TRBV12-3/TRBV12-4 | CASSFFPWTRNSPLHF | TGTGCCAGCAGTTTTTTCCCGTGGACGCGCAATTCACCCCTCCACTTT
- | TRBJ1-2 | 13 | TRBD1 | TRBV28 | CASTTDRNYGYTF | TGTGCCAGCACCACGGACAGGAACTATGGCTACACCTTC
- | TRBJ2-1 | 15 | - | TRBV10-3 | CAISLGGASANEQFF | TGTGCCATCAGTCTCGGTGGGGCTAGCGCCAATGAGCAGTTCTTC
few | TRBJ1-2 | 13 | TRBD1 | TRBV3-1 | CASSPQGAYGYTF | TGTGCCAGCAGCCCCCAGGGGGCTTATGGCTACACCTTC
- | TRBJ2-7 | 13 | - | TRBV5-1 | CASSPEGSYEQYF | TGCGCCAGCAGCCCTGAGGGTTCCTACGAGCAGTACTTC
- | TRBJ2-1 | 15 | TRBD2 | TRBV2 | CASSARTSGTREQFF | TGTGCCAGCAGCGCCCGGACTAGCGGGACGCGTGAGCAGTTCTTC
once | TRBJ2-4 | 16 | TRBD1 | TRBV20-1 | CSALENMGQYFNIQYF | TGCAGTGCTCTAGAAAATATGGGACAGTATTTTAACATTCAGTACTTC
- | TRBJ2-3 | 18 | TRBD2 | TRBV7-9 | CASSLAGGGASSTDTQYF | TGTGCCAGCAGCTTAGCTGGCGGGGGGGCCTCTAGCACAGATACGCAGTATTTT
- | TRBJ1-1 | 13 | TRBD1 | TRBV6-1 | CASSDRDRGNTFF | TGTGCCAGCAGTGATCGGGACAGGGGGAACACTTTCTTT
few | TRBJ2-5 | 13 | TRBD1 | TRBV6-1 | CASSRTGFETQYF | TGTGCCAGCAGTCGGACAGGGTTCGAGACCCAGTACTTC
few | TRBJ2-1 | 15 | - | TRBV5-6 | CASSPPGSLASKQFF | TGTGCCAGCAGCCCCCCGGGAAGCCTGGCCAGTAAGCAGTTCTTC
few | TRBJ2-1 | 15 | - | TRBV12-5 | CASGFEISSYNEQFF | TGTGCTAGTGGTTTTGAGATTAGCTCCTACAATGAGCAGTTCTTC
- | TRBJ2-2 | 14 | TRBD2 | TRBV20-1 | CSASGRALTGELFF | TGCAGTGCTAGCGGGAGGGCCCTCACCGGGGAGCTGTTTTTT
- | TRBJ1-2 | 12 | - | TRBV20-1 | CSVGQINYGYTF | TGCAGTGTTGGACAGATCAACTATGGCTACACCTTC
- | TRBJ2-7 | 13 | - | TRBV18 | CASSQSRGGEQYF | TGTGCCAGCTCACAGAGCAGGGGCGGTGAGCAGTACTTC
- | TRBJ1-2 | 13 | - | TRBV4-1 | CASSQELMYGYTF | TGCGCCAGCAGCCAAGAATTGATGTATGGCTACACCTTC